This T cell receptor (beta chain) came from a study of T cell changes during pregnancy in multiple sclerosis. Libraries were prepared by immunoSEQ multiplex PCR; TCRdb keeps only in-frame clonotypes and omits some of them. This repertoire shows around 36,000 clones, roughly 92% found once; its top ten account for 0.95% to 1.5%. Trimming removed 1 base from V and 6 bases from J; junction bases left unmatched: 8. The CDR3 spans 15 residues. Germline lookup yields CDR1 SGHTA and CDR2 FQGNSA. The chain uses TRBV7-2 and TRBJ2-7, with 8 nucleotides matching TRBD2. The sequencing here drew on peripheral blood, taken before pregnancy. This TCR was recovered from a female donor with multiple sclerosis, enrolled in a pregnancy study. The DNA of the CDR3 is TGTGCCAGCAGCTTAGGCGGGAGGCAATACGGCGAGCAGTACTTC. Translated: CASSLGGRQYGEQYF.